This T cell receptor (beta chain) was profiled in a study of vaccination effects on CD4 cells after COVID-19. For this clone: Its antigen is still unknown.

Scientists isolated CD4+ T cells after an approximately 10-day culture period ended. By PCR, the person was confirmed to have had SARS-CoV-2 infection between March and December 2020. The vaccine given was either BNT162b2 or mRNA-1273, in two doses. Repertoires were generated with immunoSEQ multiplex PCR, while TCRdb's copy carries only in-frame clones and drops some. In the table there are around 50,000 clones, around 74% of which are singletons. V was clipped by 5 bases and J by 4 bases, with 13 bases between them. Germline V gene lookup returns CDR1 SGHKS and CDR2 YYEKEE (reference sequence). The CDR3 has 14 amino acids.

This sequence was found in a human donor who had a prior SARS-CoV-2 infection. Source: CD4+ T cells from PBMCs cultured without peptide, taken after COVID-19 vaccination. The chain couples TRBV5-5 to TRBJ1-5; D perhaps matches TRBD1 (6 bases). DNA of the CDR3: TGTGCCAGCAGTGGGGGGGCAGGGAATCAGCCCCAGCATTTT. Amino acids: CASSGGAGNQPQHF.